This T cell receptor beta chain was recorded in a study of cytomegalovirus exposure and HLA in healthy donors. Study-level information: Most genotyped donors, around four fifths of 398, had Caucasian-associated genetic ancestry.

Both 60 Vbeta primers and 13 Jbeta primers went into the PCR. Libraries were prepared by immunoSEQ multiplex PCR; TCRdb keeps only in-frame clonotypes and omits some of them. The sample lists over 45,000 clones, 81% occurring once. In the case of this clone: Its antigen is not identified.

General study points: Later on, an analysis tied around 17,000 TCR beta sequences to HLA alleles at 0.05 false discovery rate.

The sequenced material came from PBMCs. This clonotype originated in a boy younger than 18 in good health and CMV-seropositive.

CDR3 amino acids: CASSSGTGLHEQYF. As DNA, the CDR3 is TGTGCCAGCAGTTCCGGGACAGGGCTCCACGAGCAGTACTTC. The chain is built from TRBV6-5 and TRBJ2-7; 9 positions match TRBD1. Per germline, CDR1 MNHEY and CDR2 SVGAGI. The CDR3 is made up of 14 amino acids. V lost 4 bases and J lost 5; bases outside the gene matches: 6.